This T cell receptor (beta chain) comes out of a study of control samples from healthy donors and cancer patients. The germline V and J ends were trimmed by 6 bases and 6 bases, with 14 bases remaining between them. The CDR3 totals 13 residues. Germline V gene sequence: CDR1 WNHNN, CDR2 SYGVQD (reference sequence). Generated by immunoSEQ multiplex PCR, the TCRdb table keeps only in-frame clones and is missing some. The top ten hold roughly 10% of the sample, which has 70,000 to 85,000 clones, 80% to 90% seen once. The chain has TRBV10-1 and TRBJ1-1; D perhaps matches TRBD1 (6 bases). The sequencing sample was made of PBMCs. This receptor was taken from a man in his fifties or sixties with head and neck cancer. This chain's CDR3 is CASSRDRRAEAFF. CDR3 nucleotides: TGCGCCAGCAGCAGAGACAGGAGGGCTGAAGCTTTCTTT.